What follows are 8 T cell receptor beta chains derived from one specimen sequenced in a study of T cell responses to AZD1222 COVID-19 vaccine. Sequencing used immunoSEQ multiplex PCR; TCRdb keeps in-frame clones, though not all of them. This table has fewer than 150,000 clones, approximately 88% appearing once. The specimen comprised peripheral blood, sampled 28 days after the second AZD1222 dose. All receptors come from an adult who received the AZD1222 COVID-19 vaccine.

CDR3 nucleotides: TGTGCCAGCAGTTTATTTCATCCCAAATACAATGAGCAGTTCTTC. Amino acids: CASSLFHPKYNEQFF. V and J are TRBV27 and TRBJ2-1; D is ambiguous. The CDR3 totals 15 residues. V gave up 1 base and J gave up 4 bases, with 11 bases separating them. Germline CDR1 and CDR2: MNHEY and SMNVEV (reference sequence).

The gene calls are TRBV18 and TRBJ1-5; TRBD1 agrees at 7 bases. CDR3 length equals 15 residues. CDR1 is KGHSH, CDR2 LQKENI, per germline. After removal of 4 bases from V and 3 bases from J, the junction contained 6 bases not matched to a gene. In DNA form, the CDR3 reads TGTGCCAGCTCACTTGGACAGGTCACCAATCAGCCCCAGCATTTT. As protein: CASSLGQVTNQPQHF.

The V and J genes are TRBV9 and TRBJ2-5, with D possibly being TRBD1 (5 bases). This CDR3 has 14 residues. The V and J ends lost 0 bases and 4 bases respectively, with 10 bases between them. The germline V gene encodes CDR1 SGDLS and CDR2 YYNGEE. Written as DNA, the CDR3 is TGTGCCAGCAGCGTAGAGGGGCAGGGAGAGACCCAGTACTTC. Translation: CASSVEGQGETQYF.

The V call is TRBV6-2 or TRBV6-3, the J call TRBJ1-6; the D is unclear. V gave up 1 base and J gave up 5 bases, with 9 bases separating them. The CDR3 covers 15 residues. Germline V lookup: CDR1 MNHEY, CDR2 SVGEGT. The CDR3 DNA sequence: TGTGCCAGCAGTTACTATACAGCGAATAATTCACCCCTCCACTTT. Amino acids: CASSYYTANNSPLHF.

This chain links TRBV7-3 with TRBJ2-3; D perhaps matches TRBD2 (6 bases). V lost 2 bases and J 4 bases, leaving 22 bases between the germline ends. The CDR3 is 18 residues long. Germline CDR1 is SGHTA and CDR2 is FQGTGA. CDR3 amino acids: CASSLGVGGQYTADTQYF. CDR3 DNA: TGTGCCAGCAGCTTAGGGGTTGGAGGGCAGTACACAGCAGATACGCAGTATTTT.

In nucleotides, the CDR3 is TGTGCCAGCAGCCAAGGGCCAGGGGCTAGCACAGATACGCAGTATTTT. Protein product: CASSQGPGASTDTQYF. The genes are TRBV14 and TRBJ2-3; D might be TRBD1 (6 bases). In germline, CDR1 is SGHDN, CDR2 FVKESK. CDR3 length: 16 residues. The V end lost 1 base, the J end lost 0 bases, and 11 bases lay between the germline ends.

CDR3 DNA sequence: TGTGCCAGCAGTCCATCCGGGACAGGGGGCACTTATGGCTACACCTTC. It is translated as CASSPSGTGGTYGYTF. The chain couples TRBV28 to TRBJ1-2; TRBD1 matches 12 bases. CDR1 and CDR2 (germline): MDHEN, SYDVKM. The junction had 9 bases not matched to a gene; V was cut back by 5 bases and J by 5 bases. The CDR3 totals 16 residues.

The chain's CDR3 is CASSLHAGGPNYGYTF. CDR3 DNA: TGTGCCAGCAGCTTGCATGCAGGGGGCCCTAACTATGGCTACACCTTC. The chain joins TRBV7-2 to TRBJ1-2, with 8 nucleotides matching TRBD1. CDR3 size: 16 residues. Trimming took 3 bases from V and 0 from J; bases not matched to a gene: 6. The V gene's germline CDR1 is SGHTA and CDR2 FQGNSA.